This entry lists 10 T cell receptor beta chains sequenced from one sample in a study of cytomegalovirus exposure and HLA in healthy donors (dated by TCRdb to the late 2010s). Library construction relied on the immunoSEQ multiplex PCR assay. The immuneACCESS repertoire file appears here via TCRdb, limited to in-frame rearrangements. These files lack a portion of the clones; in checked studies, under half of the deficit traces to unresolved V genes, and the cause of the others is not known. This sample gives 100,000 to 150,000 clones in total; over 90% of them show up just once. The leading ten clones occupy roughly 1.2% of the sample. The sequenced material came from PBMCs. These receptors were obtained from a woman aged 18-29 years in good health and CMV-seronegative.

The chain uses TRBV11-2 and TRBJ2-3; TRBD1 matches 9 bases. The V segment lost 5 bases and the J segment 2 bases; nucleotides outside the gene matches: 5. CDR3 length: 15 residues. CDR1 is SGHAT and CDR2 is FQNNGV in the germline V gene. The CDR3 reads CASSRGTGPTDTQYF. The CDR3 DNA sequence: TGTGCCAGCAGCCGCGGGACAGGGCCCACAGATACGCAGTATTTT.

This rearrangement joins TRBV19 to TRBJ2-7, with 11 nucleotides matching TRBD1. Germline CDR1 LNHDA, CDR2 SQIVND (reference sequence). The V gene end was trimmed by 6 bases and the J gene end by 0 bases; junction bases not matched to a gene: 4. The CDR3 is 15 residues long. CDR3 residues: CASSRTGGLSYEQYF. CDR3 nucleotides: TGTGCCAGTAGCAGGACAGGGGGCCTCTCCTACGAGCAGTACTTC.

This rearrangement joins TRBV6-1 to TRBJ1-1, with D perhaps matching TRBD1 (5 bases). The germline V gene has CDR1 MNHNS and CDR2 SASEGT. Trimming cost V 4 bases and J 6 bases, with 12 bases left between them. The CDR3 contains 13 residues. The CDR3 nucleotides are TGTGCCAGCAGTGCTGGGGGGTTGGCTGAAGCTTTCTTT. This sequence encodes CASSAGGLAEAFF.

The chain combines TRBV14 with TRBJ2-2; 8 bases map to TRBD2. V shed 2 bases, J shed 5 bases, and the junction held 4 bases outside the gene matches. In germline, CDR1 is SGHDN, CDR2 FVKESK. The CDR3 extends over 15 amino acids. Here the CDR3 reads CASSQLGRGTGELFF. Written as DNA, the CDR3 is TGTGCCAGCAGCCAACTCGGGAGGGGGACCGGGGAGCTGTTTTTT.

The rearrangement links TRBV5-4 to TRBJ2-1; 7 bases align to TRBD2. This CDR3 is 11 amino acids long. CDR1 and CDR2 (germline): SGHNT, YYREEE (reference sequence). The trim removed 7 bases at V and 8 bases at J, leaving 3 bases unmatched. The CDR3 bases are TGTGCCAGCGGGAGGGACGATGAGCAGTTCTTC. Protein sequence: CASGRDDEQFF.

This sequence joins TRBV27 and TRBJ2-3, with 9 bases lining up with TRBD1. Looked up from germline, CDR1 is MNHEY and CDR2 is SMNVEV (reference sequence). The V and J ends lost 5 bases and 3 bases, in that order; junction bases with no gene match: 12. The CDR3 totals 17 residues. CDR3: CASSRDAGTGWTDTQYF. CDR3 coding DNA: TGTGCCAGCAGTCGTGATGCCGGGACAGGGTGGACAGATACGCAGTATTTT.

The V and J genes are TRBV9 and TRBJ1-1, with D perhaps TRBD1 (6 bases). Germline V CDR1 and CDR2: SGDLS, YYNGEE. V gave up 2 bases and J gave up 3 bases, with 14 bases separating them. The CDR3 is made up of 15 amino acids. CDR3 coding DNA: TGTGCCAGCAGCGTTTCAGGGGAGTATTACACTGAAGCTTTCTTT. Protein sequence: CASSVSGEYYTEAFF.

DNA for the CDR3: TGTGCCTGGTCAGGGGGCAGGAGCTCCTACAATGAGCAGTTCTTC. This translates into CAWSGGRSSYNEQFF. V and J are TRBV30 and TRBJ2-1, with TRBD1 identical over 8 bases. CDR1 and CDR2 (germline): GTSNPN, SVGIG (reference sequence). Trimming took 5 bases from V and 0 from J; bases not matched to a gene: 6. This CDR3 has 15 residues.

The genes are TRBV23-1 and TRBJ1-5, with 9 bases identical to TRBD1. TRBV23-1 is given ORF status, its function remaining uncertain. The CDR3 totals 17 residues. V lost 4 bases, J lost 4 bases, and 11 bases stayed unmatched. CDR3 bases: TGCGCCAGCAGTCGGGACAGGGCGGAAGCCCCTAATCAGCCCCAGCATTTT. Translated, it gives CASSRDRAEAPNQPQHF.

The chain links TRBV18 to TRBJ2-7; 7 bases match TRBD1. Germline V gene lookup returns CDR1 KGHSH and CDR2 LQKENI. V shed 4 bases, J shed 3 bases, and the junction held 0 bases outside the gene matches. The CDR3 has 12 amino acids. The CDR3 here is CASSRQGYEQYF. The CDR3 DNA sequence: TGTGCCAGCTCACGACAGGGCTACGAGCAGTACTTC.